The clone carrying this T cell receptor beta chain has only a few counts. Antigen: not known. The sample originates from a study of shared clonotypes between healthy human individuals. The germline gives CDR1 ENHRY, CDR2 SYGVKD. The germline V and J ends were trimmed by 2 bases and 10 bases, with 11 bases remaining between them. CDR3 length: 12 amino acids. Study conclusions and caveats: It was the non-shared clonotypes that had lower generation probabilities than clonotypes shared by all four donors.

The authors distributed each subset's genomic DNA evenly over several immunoSEQ plates. The sorted-subset replicate PCRs were given about 200 ng DNA, which is around 29,000 T cell genomes. Profiling relied on immunoSEQ multiplex PCR, and the TCRdb table lists in-frame clones only, not all of them. The table records 600,000 to 750,000 clones, 90% of them present only once. The chain links TRBV10-3 to TRBJ1-1, with TRBD1 as a possible D gene (5 bases). This sequence originates from a man aged 18 to 30 in good health. Some clones in this sample may be carry-over from other donors' samples. The material sequenced was memory CD8+ T cells from PBMCs. Documented subset: CD45RO+ cells pooled with CCR7-negative TemRA cells. CDR3: CAISEDGGGAFF. In nucleotides, the CDR3 is TGTGCCATCAGTGAGGATGGGGGAGGAGCTTTCTTT.